This TCR beta chain was sequenced for a study of shared clonotypes between healthy human individuals. The input for sorted-subset replicate PCRs was approximately 200 ng DNA, approximately 30,000 T cell genomes. Produced via immunoSEQ multiplex PCR; TCRdb's table is partial and in-frame only. This sample carries millions of clones, 95% of them seen once, and the ten largest clones take 0.13%. The CDR3 is 15 amino acids. The rearrangement links TRBV21-1 to TRBJ1-4; the table's TRBD1 call for D was not verified on the DNA. TRBV21-1 counts as a pseudogene. The receptor was derived from a man between 18 and 29 years old in good health. Sequencing was done on a sample of naive CD4+ T cells sorted from blood. As for subset: CD45RA+ positively selected. DNA for the CDR3: TGTGCCAGCAAGCGCCCGACAGGGTATAATGAAAAACTGTTTTTT. Translation: CASKRPTGYNEKLFF.